A selection of T cell receptor beta chains follows, all from one sample in a study of Graves' ophthalmopathy and Graves' hyperthyroidism. TCRdb itself ran the multiplex PCR reads through MiXCR, one entry per CDR3 protein. The sample yields about 500,000 distinct CDR3 sequences, roughly 40% seen once. Sequencing was performed on peripheral blood or thyroid tissue (not recorded which). The source of these receptors is an adult man with Graves' hyperthyroidism. The conserved cysteine and the conserved F or W are not part of the CDR3 here.

V gene: TRBV7-9
J gene: TRBJ2-3
CDR3 protein: ASSSTGTGETDTQY

V gene: TRBV29-1
J gene: .
CDR3 protein: SVDHGRGNEQF

V gene: TRBV6-5
J gene: TRBJ2-5
CDR3 protein: ASSQDRFDQETQY

V gene: TRBV25-1
J gene: TRBJ2-7
CDR3 protein: ASSEGAGGFAAEQY

V gene: TRBV10-3
J gene: TRBJ2-5
CDR3 protein: AISPGGRETQY

V gene: TRBV5-5
J gene: TRBJ2-7
CDR3 protein: ASSLGPGAIEQY

V gene: TRBV7-8
J gene: TRBJ1-2
CDR3 protein: ASSLGNGQNYGYT

V gene: TRBV2
J gene: TRBJ2-5
CDR3 protein: ASRFGQGQTQY

V gene: TRBV10-2
J gene: TRBJ2-7
CDR3 protein: ASSVVSGPSYEQY

V gene: TRBV5-6
J gene: TRBJ2-5
CDR3 protein: ASSLFHETQY

V gene: TRBV12-3/TRBV12-4
J gene: TRBJ2-7
CDR3 protein: ASSIRGEQY

V gene: TRBV6-5
J gene: TRBJ2-7
CDR3 protein: ASTGWYDLLGSYEQY

V gene: TRBV5-1
J gene: TRBJ1-5
CDR3 protein: ASSRDGTVTNQPQH

V gene: TRBV7-9
J gene: TRBJ1-3
CDR3 protein: ASSQFKRGGNTIY

V gene: TRBV12-3/TRBV12-4
J gene: TRBJ1-3
CDR3 protein: ASSFAGSGSGNTIY

V gene: TRBV5-4
J gene: TRBJ1-2
CDR3 protein: ASSFGQNRLGYT

V gene: TRBV19
J gene: TRBJ1-2
CDR3 protein: ASASRTANYGYT

V gene: TRBV29-1
J gene: TRBJ2-7
CDR3 protein: SARTSGGNEQY

V gene: TRBV6-1
J gene: TRBJ1-5
CDR3 protein: ASSEIQPSNQPQH

V gene: TRBV4-1
J gene: TRBJ1-2
CDR3 protein: ASSQDGGFDYGYT

V gene: TRBV2
J gene: TRBJ2-7
CDR3 protein: ASSTSGRTSSYEQY

V gene: TRBV6-5
J gene: TRBJ2-7
CDR3 protein: ASRTTDRGYEQY

V gene: TRBV25-1
J gene: TRBJ1-1
CDR3 protein: ASSDGVRGNTEAF

V gene: TRBV7-3
J gene: TRBJ2-7
CDR3 protein: ASSKLTGRPYEQY

V gene: TRBV20-1
J gene: TRBJ1-5
CDR3 protein: SARKGYAGGNQPQH

V gene: TRBV24-1
J gene: TRBJ1-2
CDR3 protein: ATSETGTAYGYT

V gene: TRBV6-2/TRBV6-3
J gene: TRBJ1-1
CDR3 protein: ASSYSMTSNTEAF

V gene: TRBV7-2
J gene: TRBJ2-7
CDR3 protein: ASSLPGTTYEQY

V gene: TRBV5-1
J gene: TRBJ2-7
CDR3 protein: ASSLSGTEREQY